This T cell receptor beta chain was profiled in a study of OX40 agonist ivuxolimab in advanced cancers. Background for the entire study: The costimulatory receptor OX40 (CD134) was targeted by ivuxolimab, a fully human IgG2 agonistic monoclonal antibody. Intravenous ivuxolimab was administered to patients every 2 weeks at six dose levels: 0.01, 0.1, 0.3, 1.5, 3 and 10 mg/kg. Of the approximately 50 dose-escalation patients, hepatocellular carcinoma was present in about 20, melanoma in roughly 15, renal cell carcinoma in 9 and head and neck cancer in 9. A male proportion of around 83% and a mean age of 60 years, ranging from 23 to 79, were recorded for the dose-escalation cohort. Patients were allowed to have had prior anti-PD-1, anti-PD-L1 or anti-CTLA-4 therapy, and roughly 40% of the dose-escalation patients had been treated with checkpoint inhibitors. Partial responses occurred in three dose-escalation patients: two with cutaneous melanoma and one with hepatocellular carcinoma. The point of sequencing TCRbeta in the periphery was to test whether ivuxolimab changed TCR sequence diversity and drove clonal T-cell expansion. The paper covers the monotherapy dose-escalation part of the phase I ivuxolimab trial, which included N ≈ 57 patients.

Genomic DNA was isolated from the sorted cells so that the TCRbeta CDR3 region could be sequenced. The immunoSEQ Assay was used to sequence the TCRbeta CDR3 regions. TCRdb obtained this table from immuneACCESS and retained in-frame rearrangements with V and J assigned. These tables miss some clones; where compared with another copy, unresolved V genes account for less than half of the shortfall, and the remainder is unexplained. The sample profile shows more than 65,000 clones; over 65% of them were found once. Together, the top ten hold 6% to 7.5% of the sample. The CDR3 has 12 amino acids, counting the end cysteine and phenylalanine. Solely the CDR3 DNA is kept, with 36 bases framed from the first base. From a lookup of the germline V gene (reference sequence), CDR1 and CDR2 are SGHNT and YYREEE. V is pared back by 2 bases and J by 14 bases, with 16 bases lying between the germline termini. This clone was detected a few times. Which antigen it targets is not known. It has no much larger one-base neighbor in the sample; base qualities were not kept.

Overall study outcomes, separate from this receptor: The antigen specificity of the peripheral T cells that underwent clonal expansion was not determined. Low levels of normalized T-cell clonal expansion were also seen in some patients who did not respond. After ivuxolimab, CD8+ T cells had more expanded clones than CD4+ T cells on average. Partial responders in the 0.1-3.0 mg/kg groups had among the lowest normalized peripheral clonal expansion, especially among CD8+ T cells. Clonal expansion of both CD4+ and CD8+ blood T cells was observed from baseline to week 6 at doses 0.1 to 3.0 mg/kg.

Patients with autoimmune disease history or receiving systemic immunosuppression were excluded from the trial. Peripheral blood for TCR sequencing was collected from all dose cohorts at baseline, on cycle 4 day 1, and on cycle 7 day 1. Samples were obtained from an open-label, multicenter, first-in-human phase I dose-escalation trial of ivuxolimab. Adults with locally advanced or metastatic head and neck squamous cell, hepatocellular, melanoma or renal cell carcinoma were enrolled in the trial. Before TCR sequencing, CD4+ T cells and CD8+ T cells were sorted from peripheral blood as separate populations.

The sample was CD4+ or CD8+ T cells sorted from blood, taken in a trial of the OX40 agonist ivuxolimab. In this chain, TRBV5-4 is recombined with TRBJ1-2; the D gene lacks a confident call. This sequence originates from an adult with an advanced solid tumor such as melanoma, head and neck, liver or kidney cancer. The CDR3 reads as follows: CASSFEAGSSTF. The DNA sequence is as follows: TGTGCCAGCAGCTTCGAAGCCGGGAGCTCTACCTTC.